The clone carrying this T cell receptor beta chain has more than one count but fewer than ten. Only in-frame clones appear in the TCRdb table, and some are missing; sequencing was by immunoSEQ multiplex PCR. The table includes about 1 million clones, about 75% detected once. This record belongs to a study of shared clonotypes between healthy human individuals. V trimming: 5 bases; J trimming: 14 bases; junction bases outside the gene matches: 6. CDR3 length: 11 residues. Germline CDR1 and CDR2: SGHAT and FQNNGV. The sequenced sample was memory CD4+ T cells sorted from blood. Subset denoted: CD45RA-negative fraction. The clonotype originates from a man aged 18-30 years in good health. This sequence joins TRBV11-2 and TRBJ2-3, with 8 nucleotides matching TRBD2. This chain's CDR3 is CASSLLAVLYF. The CDR3 DNA follows: TGTGCCAGCAGCCTACTAGCGGTCCTGTATTTT. The full variable domain, its missing parts supplied by reference TRBV11-2 and TRBJ2-3, is EAGVAQSPRYKIIEKRQSVAFWCNPISGHATLYWYQQILGQGPKLLIQFQNNGVVDDSQLPKDRFSAERLKGVDSTLKIQPAKLEDSAVYLCASSLLAVLYFGPGTRLTVL.